A selection of T cell receptor beta chains follows, all from one sample in a study of human T cells and chemical hapten exposure. From the RACE reads, TCRdb called clonotypes with MiXCR, one entry per CDR3 protein. This sample has about 170,000 distinct CDR3 sequences, with roughly 25% found just once. This material consisted of whole blood, taken in connection with sensitization to the hapten diphenylcyclopropenone (DPC). The receptors derive from a young woman with alopecia areata. Some clones in this sample may be carry-over from other donors' samples. Each CDR3 is given with its conserved first and last residue. A D gene is named only where the DNA matches it firmly. Part of the rows lack a size; the others show once, few, many or a class for expanded clones.

v_call	j_call	clone_size	d_call	cdr3_aa	cdr3_nt
TRBV25-1	TRBJ2-4	-	-	CASSDDVGVKNIQYF	TGTGCCAGCAGTGATGATGTGGGAGTCAAAAACATTCAGTACTTC
TRBV30	TRBJ2-5	few	-	CAWSVPTPGLQETQYF	TGTGCCTGGAGTGTTCCGACGCCTGGGCTCCAAGAGACCCAGTACTTC
TRBV18	TRBJ1-1	-	-	CAGSSTANTEAFF	TGTGCCGGCTCATCGACAGCGAACACTGAAGCTTTCTTT
TRBV29-1	TRBJ2-6	few	TRBD2	CSVGTRAGANVLTF	TGCAGCGTCGGGACTAGAGCTGGGGCCAACGTCCTGACTTTC
TRBV7-2	TRBJ2-7	few	TRBD2	CASSLGGTSGTKHYF	TGTGCCAGCAGCTTAGGGGGGACTAGCGGGACCAAACACTACTTC
TRBV9	TRBJ2-7	many	-	CASSVEGVTGPSYEQYF	TGTGCCAGCAGCGTAGAAGGCGTGACAGGACCCTCCTACGAGCAGTACTTC
TRBV6-2/TRBV6-3	TRBJ1-2	-	-	CASSYDGTRTHGYTF	TGTGCCAGCAGTTATGACGGAACCAGGACCCATGGCTACACCTTC
TRBV20-1	TRBJ2-7	-	TRBD1	CSASQGAYEQYF	TGCAGTGCCTCACAGGGGGCCTACGAGCAGTACTTC
TRBV4-3	TRBJ2-1	many	-	CASSPTVSREQFF	TGCGCCAGCAGTCCGACGGTCTCTCGGGAGCAGTTCTTC
TRBV9	TRBJ2-2	few	-	CASSPHPGELFF	TGTGCCAGCAGCCCCCACCCCGGGGAGCTGTTTTTT
TRBV7-9	TRBJ2-3	many	TRBD1	CASSKGQGTDTQYF	TGTGCCAGCAGCAAGGGACAGGGGACAGATACGCAGTATTTT
TRBV29-1	TRBJ1-5	few	TRBD1	CSVEGNRGGSNQPQHF	TGCAGCGTTGAAGGGAACAGGGGAGGGAGCAATCAGCCCCAGCATTTT
TRBV7-9	TRBJ2-3	few	-	CASSWIGDATDTQYF	TGTGCCAGCAGCTGGATAGGAGACGCCACAGATACGCAGTATTTT
TRBV10-3	TRBJ2-7	few	-	CAISVQFWGEQYF	TGTGCCATCAGTGTCCAATTCTGGGGCGAGCAGTACTTC
TRBV4-1	TRBJ1-5	-	TRBD1	CASSQDRSGQGAHQPQHF	TGCGCCAGCAGCCAAGATAGATCTGGACAGGGGGCGCATCAGCCCCAGCATTTT
TRBV4-3	TRBJ2-6	-	TRBD2	CASSQALADSSGANVLTF	TGCGCCAGCAGCCAAGCGCTAGCGGATAGCTCTGGGGCCAACGTCCTGACTTTC
TRBV12-3/TRBV12-4	TRBJ2-1	few	TRBD1	CASSLGQGNYNEQFF	TGTGCCAGCAGTTTGGGACAGGGGAACTACAATGAGCAGTTCTTC